Listed here are 20 T cell receptor beta chains from one sample, sequenced in a study of radiation and T cells in renal cell carcinoma. The assay was immunoSEQ multiplex PCR, and TCRdb's table has in-frame clones only and misses some. The sample carries about 150,000 clones, over 80% recorded once. The time point denotes: blood 2 weeks post-SBRT. Treatment noted: 15 Gy SBRT to primary tumor, nephrectomy 4 weeks later. This specimen consisted of blood, obtained from a patient whose treatment included radiotherapy and nephrectomy. Receptors were obtained from a woman aged 50 to 60 with renal cell carcinoma.

The V and J genes are TRBV7-9 and TRBJ1-3, with 7 positions matching TRBD1. Germline assignment: CDR1 SEHNR and CDR2 FQNEAQ (reference sequence). There are 14 residues in the CDR3. V lost 3 bases to trimming and J lost 2 bases; unmatched junction nucleotides: 1. CDR3 nucleotides: TGTGCCAGCAGCTTGACAGGGACTGGAAACACCATATATTTT. It encodes CASSLTGTGNTIYF.

The gene calls are TRBV7-2 and TRBJ2-3, with D tentatively TRBD1 (6 bases). The CDR3 totals 15 residues. The germline gives CDR1 SGHTA, CDR2 FQGNSA. The V and J ends lost 2 bases and 5 bases respectively, with 14 bases between them. CDR3 sequence: CASSLRYRAGDTQYF. The CDR3 region has the DNA TGTGCCAGCAGCTTAAGGTACAGGGCCGGAGATACGCAGTATTTT.

The chain recombines TRBV5-6 with TRBJ1-6; D is ambiguous. The germline gives CDR1 SGHDT, CDR2 YYEEEE. V shed 0 bases and J shed 6 bases, with 19 bases lying between them. The CDR3 extends over 18 amino acids. CDR3 sequence: CASSLARGVASINSPLHF. CDR3 in DNA: TGTGCCAGCAGCTTGGCTCGAGGTGTAGCGAGCATTAATTCACCCCTCCACTTT.

The V gene is TRBV6-5, the J gene TRBJ1-3, with 7 positions matching TRBD1. Trimming cost V 6 bases and J 4 bases; bases outside gene matches: 6. Germline V gives CDR1 MNHEY, CDR2 SVGAGI. This CDR3 region has 14 residues. The CDR3 loop is CASRGYRGGNTIYF. The CDR3 region has the DNA TGTGCCAGCAGGGGGTACAGGGGAGGAAACACCATATATTTT.

The V and J genes are TRBV4-1 and TRBJ2-5; 10 bases are a match to TRBD2. The CDR3 is 16 amino acids. CDR1 and CDR2 (germline): MGHRA, YSYEKL. Trimming at V came to 1 base and at J to 4 bases, leaving 6 bases not matched to a gene. In DNA form, the CDR3 reads TGCGCCAGCAGCCAAGTCCAGCGGGGGGGGCGAGAGACCCAGTACTTC. Its translation is CASSQVQRGGRETQYF.

V usage is TRBV30 and J usage is TRBJ1-2, with D unclear. Germline V gene data show CDR1 as GTSNPN and CDR2 as SVGIG (reference sequence). The CDR3 covers 13 residues. Between the trimmed V and J ends, which lost 0 bases and 7 bases, there was a span of 12 bases. In nucleotides, the CDR3 is TGTGCCTGGAGTGTCTCGTCTGTGGGTGGCTACACCTTC. Translating it yields CAWSVSSVGGYTF.

The chain carries TRBV5-1 and TRBJ1-2; tentative D call: TRBD1 (5 bases). Germline loops: CDR1 SGHRS, CDR2 YFSETQ. CDR3 size: 15 residues. V gave up 0 bases and J gave up 2 bases, with 11 bases separating them. The CDR3 DNA sequence: TGCGCCAGCAGCTTGGGGGACCGAACCAACTATGGCTACACCTTC. Translating it yields CASSLGDRTNYGYTF. The whole variable domain, remainder taken from reference TRBV5-1 and TRBJ1-2, is KAGVTQTPRYLIKTRGQQVTLSCSPISGHRSVSWYQQTPGQGLQFLFEYFSETQRNKGNFPGRFSGRQFSNSRSEMNVSTLELGDSALYLCASSLGDRTNYGYTFGSGTRLTVV.

The chain recombines TRBV7-8 with TRBJ2-6; D could derive from TRBD1 or TRBD2 (5 bases each). This CDR3 spans 16 amino acids. From germline, CDR1 is SGHVS and CDR2 FQNEAQ. Trimming took off 3 bases at V and 12 bases at J, with 21 bases between the two ends. DNA of the CDR3: TGTGCCAGCAGCTTCCACCGGGACCCCAGCTACGTCGTCCTGACTTTC. The encoded protein is CASSFHRDPSYVVLTF. The variable domain in full, with the rest retrieved from reference TRBV7-8 and TRBJ2-6, is GAGVSQSPRYKVAKRGQDVALRCDPISGHVSLFWYQQALGQGPEFLTYFQNEAQLDKSGLPSDRFFAERPEGSVSTLKIQRTQQEDSAVYLCASSFHRDPSYVVLTFGAGSRLTVL.

This chain joins TRBV20-1 and TRBJ2-3; no reliable D call. CDR1 is DFQATT, CDR2 SNEGSKA, per germline (reference sequence). The CDR3 is made up of 11 amino acids. V shed 2 bases and J shed 4 bases, with 4 bases lying between them. The CDR3 loop reads CSARWADTQYF. The CDR3 coding sequence is TGCAGTGCTAGATGGGCAGATACGCAGTATTTT.

The J gene is TRBJ2-1, the V gene TRBV19; 7 nucleotides line up with TRBD1. Germline lookup yields CDR1 LNHDA and CDR2 SQIVND (reference sequence). This CDR3 region has 15 residues. Trimming removed 7 bases from V and 3 bases from J; junction bases left unmatched: 9. CDR3 DNA sequence: TGTGCCAGTAAAAGCCAGGGACAGTACTACAATGAGCAGTTCTTC. Encoded protein: CASKSQGQYYNEQFF.

The gene calls are TRBV19 and TRBJ1-1, with 9 bases that match TRBD1. Germline V lookup: CDR1 LNHDA, CDR2 SQIVND (reference sequence). This CDR3 has 15 amino acids. V lost 3 bases, J lost 4 bases, and 6 bases stayed unmatched. CDR3 DNA: TGTGCCAGTAGTATCAGGACAGGGGCGGGCACTGAAGCTTTCTTT. Protein sequence: CASSIRTGAGTEAFF. Using reference TRBV19 and TRBJ1-1 for the parts outside the CDR3, the full variable domain is DGGITQSPKYLFRKEGQNVTLSCEQNLNHDAMYWYRQDPGQGLRLIYYSQIVNDFQKGDIAEGYSVSREKKESFPLTVTSAQKNPTAFYLCASSIRTGAGTEAFFGQGTRLTVV.

CDR3: CASSMDSAAEKLFF. The CDR3 region has the DNA TGTGCCAGTAGTATGGACAGCGCGGCGGAAAAACTGTTTTTT. The chain has TRBV19 and TRBJ1-4; D might be TRBD1 (6 bases). From germline, CDR1 is LNHDA and CDR2 SQIVND (reference sequence). Trimming shortened V by 3 bases and J by 8 bases, and 13 bases separated the two germline ends. The CDR3 is 14 amino acids.

The chain has TRBV7-2 and TRBJ2-7, with 7 bases aligning to TRBD1. J was trimmed by 0 bases and V by 6 bases; bases with no gene match: 8. Germline V gene data show CDR1 as SGHTA and CDR2 as FQGNSA. The CDR3 runs 15 residues. CDR3 residues: CASSKEQGNSYEQYF. CDR3 DNA sequence: TGTGCCAGCAGTAAGGAACAGGGGAACTCCTACGAGCAGTACTTC.

This chain uses TRBV5-4 with TRBJ1-4; D may be TRBD1 (5 bases). Germline V CDR1 and CDR2: SGHNT, YYREEE (reference sequence). The V end lost 0 bases, the J end lost 6 bases, and 15 bases lay between the germline ends. The CDR3 has 16 residues. The CDR3 spells CASSLGDRRGDEKLFF. Written as DNA, the CDR3 is TGTGCCAGCAGCTTGGGGGACCGCCGGGGGGATGAAAAACTGTTTTTT.

The rearrangement joins TRBV2 to TRBJ2-7, with unresolved D. In germline, CDR1 is SNHLY, CDR2 FYNNEI. The CDR3 is 14 amino acids. Trimming cost V 2 bases and J 4 bases, with 12 bases left between them. CDR3 sequence (DNA): TGTGCCAGCAGTGAATTTAGGTGGGCGTACGAGCAGTACTTC. Translating it yields CASSEFRWAYEQYF.

The V gene is TRBV19, the J gene TRBJ1-4, with 8 bases identical to TRBD1. Germline V gene data show CDR1 as LNHDA and CDR2 as SQIVND (reference sequence). The CDR3 spans 16 residues. V was pared by 6 bases and J by 3 bases, with 9 bases of the junction left unmatched. DNA for the CDR3: TGTGCCAGTAGAGACGACAGGGGTCGATCTAATGAAAAACTGTTTTTT. Translating gives CASRDDRGRSNEKLFF.

The rearrangement links TRBV25-1 to TRBJ1-2, with TRBD1 matching 8 bases. This CDR3 comprises 14 residues. The germline V gene encodes CDR1 MGHDK and CDR2 SYGVNS. J was trimmed by 6 bases and V by 6 bases; bases with no gene match: 9. The CDR3 DNA follows: TGTGCCAGCAGCACTCAGGGGGCTGGGGATGGCTACACCTTC. Its protein product is CASSTQGAGDGYTF.

The chain couples TRBV7-8 to TRBJ2-3, with 8 bases aligning to TRBD2. The V and J ends lost 7 bases and 0 bases, in that order; junction bases with no gene match: 18. This CDR3 spans 19 amino acids. Germline CDR1 reads SGHVS; CDR2 reads FQNEAQ. The CDR3 loop is CASNNLQILAGGSTDTQYF. The DNA for the CDR3 is TGTGCCAGCAACAATCTCCAAATCCTGGCGGGGGGAAGCACAGATACGCAGTATTTT.

This chain joins TRBV7-9 and TRBJ1-4; 10 positions agree with TRBD1. CDR3 length equals 17 residues. Germline-derived CDR1 and CDR2 are SEHNR and FQNEAQ (reference sequence). V shed 3 bases, J shed 8 bases, and the junction held 12 bases outside the gene matches. The CDR3: CASSFTRQGAGGEKLFF. CDR3 nucleotides: TGTGCCAGCAGCTTTACTCGACAGGGGGCAGGAGGGGAAAAACTGTTTTTT.

The chain recombines TRBV19 with TRBJ2-2; D possibly matches TRBD1 or TRBD2 (5 bases each). Germline loops: CDR1 LNHDA, CDR2 SQIVND (reference sequence). The CDR3 loop spans 14 amino acids. Trimming took 7 bases from V and 5 from J, leaving 14 bases between them. The CDR3 DNA follows: TGTGCCAGTAAGGTCGGGACGGATACCGGGGAGCTGTTTTTT. Translation: CASKVGTDTGELFF.